Following are 13 T cell receptor beta chains from one sample sequenced in a study of OX40 agonist ivuxolimab in advanced cancers. Generated by immunoSEQ multiplex PCR, the TCRdb table keeps only in-frame clones and is missing some. The sample has some 95,000 clones; around 92% are singletons. The specimen comprised CD4+ or CD8+ T cells sorted from blood, sampled in a trial of the OX40 agonist ivuxolimab. The receptors come from an adult with an advanced solid tumor such as melanoma, head and neck, liver or kidney cancer.

This rearrangement joins TRBV21-1 to TRBJ1-2; the table names TRBD1, a call not compared with the DNA. TRBV21-1 constitutes a pseudogene. CDR3 length: 13 residues. CDR3 nucleotides: TGTGCCAACAGACAGGGAAAAAAGAATGGCTACACCTTC. The encoded protein is CANRQGKKNGYTF.

The rearrangement joins TRBV19 to TRBJ2-1, with D perhaps matching TRBD1 (5 bases). With 4 bases removed from V and 7 bases from J, the gap between germline ends came to 8 bases. The CDR3 runs to 12 residues. CDR1 and CDR2 (germline): LNHDA, SQIVND (reference sequence). CDR3 region: CASSNSGNEQFF. The DNA for the CDR3 is TGTGCCAGTAGTAACTCAGGGAATGAGCAGTTCTTC.

The chain carries TRBV18 and TRBJ2-7; 8 positions agree with TRBD1. Germline V gene sequence: CDR1 KGHSH, CDR2 LQKENI. The CDR3 length is 12 residues. V was pared by 6 bases and J by 4 bases, with 2 bases of the junction left unmatched. The CDR3 protein is CASSRTGYEQYF. The CDR3, as DNA: TGTGCCAGCTCTCGGACAGGGTACGAGCAGTACTTC.

CDR3 residues: CASSSTQGPGNTIYF. The CDR3 nucleotides are TGCGCCAGCAGCTCTACGCAGGGACCCGGAAACACCATATATTTT. This chain joins TRBV5-1 and TRBJ1-3, with D perhaps TRBD1 (5 bases). V was pared by 3 bases and J by 4 bases, with 14 bases between. The CDR3 covers 15 residues. Germline values: CDR1 SGHRS, CDR2 YFSETQ.

The rearrangement uses TRBV27 and TRBJ1-6; D unresolved. Trimming took 7 bases from V and 10 from J, leaving 14 bases between them. The CDR3 runs 13 residues. Per the germline V gene, CDR1 is MNHEY and CDR2 is SMNVEV (reference sequence). This CDR3 reads CASTGRVGSPLHF. DNA of the CDR3: TGTGCCAGCACCGGCCGGGTGGGGTCACCCCTCCACTTT.

The gene calls are TRBV6-5 and TRBJ2-5; D not certain. The V gene lost 3 bases and the J gene lost 2 bases, with 7 bases spanning the gap. Germline CDR1 reads MNHEY; CDR2 reads SVGAGI. The CDR3 is made up of 13 amino acids. The CDR3 nucleotides are TGTGCCAGCAGTTATAGGAAACAAGAGACCCAGTACTTC. Protein product: CASSYRKQETQYF.

The V and J genes are TRBV5-1 and TRBJ1-1, with 7 bases matching TRBD1. This CDR3 is built from 13 residues. V gave up 6 bases and J gave up 1 base; unmatched junction bases: 3. CDR1 SGHRS and CDR2 YFSETQ come from the germline V gene. DNA of the CDR3: TGCGCCAGCACAGGACAGGAGAACACTGAAGCTTTCTTT. Translated, it gives CASTGQENTEAFF.

The genes are TRBV6-1 and TRBJ2-7; 10 nucleotides align to TRBD1. Germline lookup yields CDR1 MNHNS and CDR2 SASEGT. After removal of 1 base from V and 5 bases from J, the junction contained 5 bases not matched to a gene. The CDR3 sequence is 15 residues long. This CDR3 is CASSEVDRGTNEQYF. CDR3 nucleotides: TGTGCCAGCAGTGAAGTGGACAGGGGGACCAACGAGCAGTACTTC.

The CDR3 coding sequence is TGTGCCAGCCGGGGGCGGGAGAAAGACACCGGGGAGCTGTTTTTT. Translated: CASRGREKDTGELFF. The V gene is TRBV6-6, the J gene TRBJ2-2; TRBD2 might be the D (7 bases). Germline lookup yields CDR1 MNHNY and CDR2 SVGAGI (reference sequence). The CDR3 spans 15 residues. The ends were cut back, 8 bases at V and 3 bases at J, with 16 bases in the middle.

A single count supports this clone. The chain carries TRBV7-8 and TRBJ2-7, with 9 bases matching TRBD2. In germline, CDR1 is SGHVS, CDR2 FQNEAQ. The CDR3 is 15 amino acids. Losses at the gene ends were 3 bases for V and 0 bases for J; bases not matched to a gene: 3. The DNA for the CDR3 is TGTGCCAGCAGCTTGCGGGGGGGGAGCTCCTACGAGCAGTACTTC. Its translation: CASSLRGGSSYEQYF.

The genes are TRBV6-6 and TRBJ2-7, with D hard to call. V gave up 7 bases and J gave up 2 bases, with 12 bases separating them. This CDR3 spans 13 amino acids. Germline CDR1 and CDR2: MNHNY and SVGAGI (reference sequence). CDR3 loop: CASKGLSAYEQYF. The CDR3 coding sequence is TGTGCCAGCAAGGGCCTCTCCGCCTACGAGCAGTACTTC.

J is TRBJ1-1 and V is TRBV5-1, with D maybe TRBD1 (6 bases). The CDR3 covers 13 residues. Germline lookup yields CDR1 SGHRS and CDR2 YFSETQ. V was clipped by 2 bases and J by 5 bases, with 10 bases between them. The CDR3 loop is CASSFSGATEAFF. In DNA form, the CDR3 reads TGCGCCAGCAGCTTTTCAGGGGCGACTGAAGCTTTCTTT.

The V call is TRBV10-1, the J call TRBJ2-3; TRBD1 might be the D (6 bases). Germline CDR1 reads WNHNN; CDR2 reads SYGVQD (reference sequence). The V and J ends lost 6 bases and 3 bases respectively, with 19 bases between them. The CDR3 runs to 16 residues. This CDR3 reads CASSSRRGRGTDTQYF. CDR3 bases: TGCGCCAGCAGCTCCCGAAGGGGGAGAGGAACAGATACGCAGTATTTT.